One and the same sample provided the 13 T cell receptor beta chains below, sequenced in a study of blood T cells in healthy people across ages. A second PCR of roughly 6 to 12 cycles used a sample-barcoded 5' primer and a J-beta primer mix. TCRdb analysed the 5' RACE reads with MiXCR anew, one entry per CDR3 protein. The sample holds more than 1,000,000 distinct CDR3 sequences, roughly 24% seen once. This sample was also put to use in a study of T cells of mothers and their children.

Sequenced sample: blood. These receptor sequences come from a girl aged 2-10 years in good health.

This chain connects TRBV11-2 to TRBJ1-5; TRBD1 is a possible D gene (6 bases). With 2 bases removed from V and 5 bases from J, the gap between germline ends came to 10 bases. The CDR3 totals 14 residues. The germline V gene has CDR1 SGHAT and CDR2 FQNNGV. The CDR3 loop is CASSLPGVDQPQHF. In DNA, the CDR3 is TGTGCCAGCAGCTTACCAGGGGTCGATCAGCCCCAGCATTTT.

The chain links TRBV27 to TRBJ2-1, with a possible D match to TRBD2 (6 bases). This CDR3 has 17 residues. Germline CDR1 is MNHEY and CDR2 is SMNVEV (reference sequence). V was cut by 0 bases and J by 0 bases, with 12 bases left in between. This CDR3 reads CASSLSGTFSSYNEQFF. CDR3 coding DNA: TGTGCCAGCAGTTTATCGGGGACTTTCAGCTCCTACAATGAGCAGTTCTTC.

DNA of the CDR3: TGCAGTGCTAGCGTTCGAGCGGGACCCTCCTACGAGCAGTACTTC. It codes for CSASVRAGPSYEQYF. V is TRBV20-1 and J is TRBJ2-7; 7 bases agree with TRBD2. Losses at the gene ends were 3 bases for V and 0 bases for J; bases not matched to a gene: 8. Germline CDR1 DFQATT, CDR2 SNEGSKA (reference sequence). The CDR3 has 15 amino acids.

This rearrangement joins TRBV7-9 to TRBJ1-2, with D unresolved. From germline, CDR1 is SEHNR and CDR2 FQNEAQ (reference sequence). CDR3 length: 14 amino acids. Trimming took 5 bases from V and 8 from J, leaving 18 bases between them. In DNA form, the CDR3 reads TGTGCCAGCAGCCTCATGGAGGGTTCAGGCGGCTACACCTTC. Protein: CASSLMEGSGGYTF. The full variable domain, with the rest looked up from reference TRBV7-9 and TRBJ1-2, is DTGVSQNPRHKITKRGQNVTFRCDPISEHNRLYWYRQTLGQGPEFLTYFQNEAQLEKSRLLSDRFSAERPKGSFSTLEIQRTEQGDSAMYLCASSLMEGSGGYTFGSGTRLTVV.

This clonotype has a handful of counts. The V and J genes are TRBV12-5 and TRBJ2-7; weak D call: TRBD2 (6 bases). V lost 0 bases and J 7 bases, leaving 19 bases between the germline ends. CDR3 length: 16 amino acids. The germline gives CDR1 LGHNT, CDR2 FRNRAP. The DNA of the CDR3 is TGTGCTAGTGGTTTGGTACTCTCTCGGGCGGGGATGGAGCAGTACTTC. It is translated as CASGLVLSRAGMEQYF. The variable domain in full, completed from reference TRBV12-5 and TRBJ2-7, reads DARVTQTPRHKVTEMGQEVTMRCQPILGHNTVFWYRQTMMQGLELLAYFRNRAPLDDSGMPKDRFSAEMPDATLATLKIQPSEPRDSAVYFCASGLVLSRAGMEQYFGPGTRLTVT.

This clonotype was recorded a few times. The V call is TRBV18, the J call TRBJ2-5, with D unclear. The DNA matches TRBJ2-1 better at its end, which makes the J call doubtful. CDR3 size: 14 residues. Germline assignment: CDR1 KGHSH and CDR2 LQKENI. This chain's CDR3 is CASSPLSRYDEQFF. In DNA form, the CDR3 reads TGTGCCAGCTCACCTTTAAGTCGGTACGATGAGCAGTTCTTC.

This clonotype was counted only a few times. The rearrangement uses TRBV7-9 and TRBJ2-1; D may be TRBD1 or TRBD2 (5 bases each). The better agreement between TRBJ2-7 and the DNA end casts doubt on the J call. Germline values: CDR1 SEHNR, CDR2 FQNEAQ (reference sequence). The CDR3 runs 16 residues. CDR3 residues: CASSLVGGVEGDEQYF. The CDR3 region has the DNA TGTGCCAGCAGCTTAGTTGGAGGTGTAGAAGGGGACGAGCAGTACTTC.

This clonotype turned up a few times. V usage is TRBV5-1 and J usage is TRBJ1-2; D not certain. Trimming cost V 2 bases and J 5 bases, with 13 bases left between them. The length of the CDR3 is 14 residues. From germline, CDR1 is SGHRS and CDR2 YFSETQ. This CDR3 is CASSFEQTAYGYTF. The CDR3 DNA reads as TGCGCCAGCAGCTTCGAGCAAACAGCTTATGGCTACACCTTC.

This clonotype was recorded a few times. The chain has TRBV28 and TRBJ2-7; D possibly corresponds to TRBD1 (5 bases). Germline V gives CDR1 MDHEN, CDR2 SYDVKM. The CDR3 sequence is 13 residues long. The V end lost 6 bases, the J end lost 2 bases, and 11 bases lay between the germline ends. In nucleotides, the CDR3 is TGTGCCAGCAGCATAGACAGAGCCTACGAGCAGTACTTC. Protein product: CASSIDRAYEQYF.

The chain combines TRBV2 with TRBJ1-1, with D perhaps matching TRBD1 (5 bases). V lost 6 bases to trimming and J lost 3 bases, with 20 bases between them. CDR1 and CDR2 (germline): SNHLY, FYNNEI. The CDR3 contains 16 residues. CDR3 sequence reads: CASRTLLGQVDTEAFF. CDR3 bases: TGTGCCAGCAGGACCCTCTTGGGGCAGGTCGACACTGAAGCTTTCTTT.

The chain recombines TRBV20-1 with TRBJ2-2, with TRBD1 as a possible D gene (5 bases). The CDR3 spans 13 residues. Looked up from germline, CDR1 is DFQATT and CDR2 is SNEGSKA (reference sequence). With 6 bases removed from V and 0 bases from J, the gap between germline ends came to 8 bases. The CDR3 loop reads CSAGASNTGELFF. The DNA of the CDR3 is TGCAGTGCAGGGGCTTCGAACACCGGGGAGCTGTTTTTT.

This clonotype was seen only a few times. The chain carries TRBV18 and TRBJ2-3; 8 bases align to TRBD1. The CDR3 sequence is 15 residues long. With V trimmed by 3 bases and J by 2 bases, 4 bases remained unmatched. Per germline, CDR1 KGHSH and CDR2 LQKENI. The CDR3 DNA sequence: TGTGCCAGCTCACCGACAGGGGCTTCCACAGATACGCAGTATTTT. This sequence encodes CASSPTGASTDTQYF.

V usage is TRBV5-1 and J usage is TRBJ2-1; D is undetermined. This CDR3 is built from 11 residues. Germline CDR1 and CDR2: SGHRS and YFSETQ. Deletions cut 5 bases from V and 8 bases from J, with 8 bases between. The CDR3 DNA follows: TGCGCCAGCAGGTGGGGTGATGAGCAGTTCTTC. This sequence encodes CASRWGDEQFF.